This T cell receptor (beta chain) was profiled in a study of T cells in Graves' hyperthyroidism and ophthalmopathy. TCR beta CDR3 sequences were amplified from RNA transcripts. Initially, a first-round RT-PCR of the TCR CDR3 employed the HTBI primer set. TCRdb fed the multiplex PCR reads into MiXCR, producing one record per CDR3 protein. Of some 690,000 distinct CDR3 sequences listed, approximately 15% are singletons. General observations from the study: In blood, most of the thyroid clonotypes expanded above 0.001 were also present.

This clonotype was seen a few times. Its antigen is unknown. The CDR3 sequence is 16 residues long. Germline CDR1 and CDR2: KGHSH and LQKENI. Losses at the gene ends were 5 bases for V and 2 bases for J; bases not matched to a gene: 7. The TCR sequence derives from a man aged 50 to 60 with Graves' hyperthyroidism. Sample: blood. V gene TRBV18 combines with J gene TRBJ2-2; 8 nucleotides line up with TRBD1. DNA for the CDR3: TGTGCCAGCTCAGACGGGACAGGAGATAACACCGGGGAGCTGTTTTTT. Translating gives CASSDGTGDNTGELFF.